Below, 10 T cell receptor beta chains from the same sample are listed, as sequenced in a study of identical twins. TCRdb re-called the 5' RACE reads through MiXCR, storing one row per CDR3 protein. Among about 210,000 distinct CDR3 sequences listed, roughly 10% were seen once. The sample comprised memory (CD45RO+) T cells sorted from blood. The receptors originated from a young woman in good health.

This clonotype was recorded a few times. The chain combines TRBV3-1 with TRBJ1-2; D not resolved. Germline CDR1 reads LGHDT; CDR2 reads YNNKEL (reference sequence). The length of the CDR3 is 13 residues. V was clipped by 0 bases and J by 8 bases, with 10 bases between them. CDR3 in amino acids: CASSQEVHRGYTF. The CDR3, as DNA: TGTGCCAGCAGCCAAGAGGTCCATAGGGGCTACACCTTC.

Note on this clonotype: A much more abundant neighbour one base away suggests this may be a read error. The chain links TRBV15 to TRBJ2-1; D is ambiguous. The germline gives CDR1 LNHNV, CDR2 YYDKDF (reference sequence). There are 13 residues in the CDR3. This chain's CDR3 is CATIRDLDNEQFF. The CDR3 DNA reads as TGTGCCACCATCAGAGATCTGGACAATGAGCAGTTCTTC.

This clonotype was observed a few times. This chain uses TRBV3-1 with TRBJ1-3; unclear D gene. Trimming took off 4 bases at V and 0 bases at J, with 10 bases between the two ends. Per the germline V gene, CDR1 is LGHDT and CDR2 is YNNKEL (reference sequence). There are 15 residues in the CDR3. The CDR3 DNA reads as TGTGCCAGCAGCCCCCAGCACATCTCTGGAAACACCATATATTTT. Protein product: CASSPQHISGNTIYF.

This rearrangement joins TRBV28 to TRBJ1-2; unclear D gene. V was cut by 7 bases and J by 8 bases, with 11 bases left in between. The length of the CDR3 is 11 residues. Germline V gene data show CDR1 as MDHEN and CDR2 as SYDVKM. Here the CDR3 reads CASMGLGGYTF. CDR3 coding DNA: TGTGCCAGCATGGGGTTAGGGGGCTACACCTTC.

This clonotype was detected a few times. The CDR3 sequence: CASSAGTSGSWADTQYF. DNA of the CDR3: TGTGCCAGCTCGGCAGGGACTAGCGGGAGCTGGGCAGATACGCAGTATTTT. The chain uses TRBV18 and TRBJ2-3; TRBD2 aligns across 14 bases. The CDR3 runs 17 residues. Germline assignment: CDR1 KGHSH and CDR2 LQKENI. Trimming at V came to 6 bases and at J to 4 bases, leaving 9 bases not matched to a gene.

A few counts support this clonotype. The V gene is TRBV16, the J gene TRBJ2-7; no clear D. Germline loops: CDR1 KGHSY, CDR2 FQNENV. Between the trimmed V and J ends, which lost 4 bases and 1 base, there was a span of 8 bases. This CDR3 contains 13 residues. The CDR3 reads CASSPTDSYEQYF. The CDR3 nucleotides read TGTGCCAGCAGCCCTACCGATTCCTACGAGCAGTACTTC.

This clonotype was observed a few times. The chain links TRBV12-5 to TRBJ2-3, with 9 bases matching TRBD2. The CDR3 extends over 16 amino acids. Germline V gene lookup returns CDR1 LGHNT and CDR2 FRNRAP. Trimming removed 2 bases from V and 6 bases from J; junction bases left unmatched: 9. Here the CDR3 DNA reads TGTGCTAGTGGTTTGCCACCGGGCGGGAGGGGCGATACGCAGTATTTT. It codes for CASGLPPGGRGDTQYF.

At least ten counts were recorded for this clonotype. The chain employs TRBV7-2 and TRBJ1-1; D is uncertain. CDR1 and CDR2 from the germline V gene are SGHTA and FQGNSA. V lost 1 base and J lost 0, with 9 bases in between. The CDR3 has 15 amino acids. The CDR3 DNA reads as TGTGCCAGCAGCTTAGGTACGACTCTGAACACTGAAGCTTTCTTT. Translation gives CASSLGTTLNTEAFF.

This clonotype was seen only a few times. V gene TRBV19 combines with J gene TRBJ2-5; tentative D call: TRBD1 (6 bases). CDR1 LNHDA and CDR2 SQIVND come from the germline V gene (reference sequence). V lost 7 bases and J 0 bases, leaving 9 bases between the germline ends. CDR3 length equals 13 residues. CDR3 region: CASNGQNQETQYF. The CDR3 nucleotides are TGTGCCAGTAACGGACAGAACCAAGAGACCCAGTACTTC. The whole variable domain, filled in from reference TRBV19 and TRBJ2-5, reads DGGITQSPKYLFRKEGQNVTLSCEQNLNHDAMYWYRQDPGQGLRLIYYSQIVNDFQKGDIAEGYSVSREKKESFPLTVTSAQKNPTAFYLCASNGQNQETQYFGPGTRLLVL.

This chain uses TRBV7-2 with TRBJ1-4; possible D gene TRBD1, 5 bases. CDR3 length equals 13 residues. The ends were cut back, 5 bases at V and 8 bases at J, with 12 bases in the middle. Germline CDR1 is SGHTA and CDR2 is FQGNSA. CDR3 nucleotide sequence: TGTGCCAGCAGCCCGGGGGTGCGAGAAAAACTGTTTTTT. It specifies CASSPGVREKLFF.